These 25 T cell receptor beta chains were all obtained from the same sample, sequenced in a study of T-cell reconstitution after alpha-beta-depleted transplantation in children. Preparation of the TCRbeta library involved a method that used unique molecular identifiers. TCRdb fed the PCR reads into MiXCR, producing one record per CDR3 protein. The sample yields 150,000 to 200,000 distinct CDR3 sequences, roughly 6.3% seen once. Sequenced material: PBMCs, taken before TCRalphabeta/CD19-depleted stem cell transplant. Receptor source: a girl under three years old with combined immunodeficiency, due to receive a stem cell transplant.

This clonotype was recorded a few times. The chain couples TRBV20-1 to TRBJ2-1, with TRBD2 identical over 14 bases. Germline assignment: CDR1 DFQATT and CDR2 SNEGSKA (reference sequence). Unmatched junction bases numbered 18, after V lost 5 bases and J lost 0 bases. CDR3 size: 21 residues. CDR3 sequence: CSAFTYGGTSGGLFSYNEQFF. CDR3 sequence (DNA): TGCAGTGCTTTCACCTACGGAGGGACTAGCGGGGGACTATTCTCCTACAATGAGCAGTTCTTC.

V and J are TRBV20-1 and TRBJ2-1; 11 bases fit TRBD2. Per the germline V gene, CDR1 is DFQATT and CDR2 is SNEGSKA (reference sequence). The CDR3 runs to 15 residues. V shed 6 bases and J 5 bases; nucleotides not matched to a gene: 9. The CDR3 loop reads CSAEPLAGADNEQFF. Written as DNA, the CDR3 is TGCAGTGCGGAGCCACTAGCGGGAGCGGACAATGAGCAGTTCTTC.

This clonotype has a count of ten or more. The V call is TRBV5-1, the J call TRBJ2-3, with 9 bases fitting TRBD1. The junction had 0 bases not matched to a gene; V was cut back by 0 bases and J by 4 bases. Germline CDR1 SGHRS, CDR2 YFSETQ. The CDR3 has 14 amino acids. The CDR3 loop reads CASSLGTGADTQYF. The CDR3 DNA reads TGCGCCAGCAGCTTGGGGACAGGGGCAGATACGCAGTATTTT.

This clonotype was detected many times. This chain connects TRBV5-6 to TRBJ2-1; D gene ambiguous. CDR3 length: 13 amino acids. Trimming cost V 0 bases and J 3 bases, with 4 bases left between them. CDR1 SGHDT and CDR2 YYEEEE come from the germline V gene. The CDR3 sequence: CASSLASYNEQFF. CDR3 DNA: TGTGCCAGCAGCTTGGCCAGCTACAATGAGCAGTTCTTC.

This clonotype was found many times. The chain uses TRBV4-1 and TRBJ2-7; TRBD1 matches 10 bases. CDR3 length: 16 amino acids. Looked up from germline, CDR1 is MGHRA and CDR2 is YSYEKL. V trimming: 1 base; J trimming: 3 bases; junction bases outside the gene matches: 6. For the CDR3, the DNA is TGCGCCAGCAGCCAAGGGGACAGGGGATACAACTACGAGCAGTACTTC. Protein product: CASSQGDRGYNYEQYF.

This clonotype was found a few times. The chain employs TRBV20-1 and TRBJ2-5; D is undetermined. CDR1 and CDR2 (germline): DFQATT, SNEGSKA (reference sequence). The CDR3 covers 15 residues. V was cut by 0 bases and J by 5 bases, with 16 bases left in between. CDR3 DNA sequence: TGCAGTGCTAGAGATCCGAAAGGTGATGGCGAGACCCAGTACTTC. This translates into CSARDPKGDGETQYF.

This clonotype showed up many times. V and J are TRBV5-1 and TRBJ2-7; 10 positions match TRBD2. Unmatched junction bases numbered 5, after V lost 3 bases and J lost 5 bases. Germline lookup yields CDR1 SGHRS and CDR2 YFSETQ. This CDR3 spans 14 amino acids. The CDR3 DNA reads TGCGCCAGCAGCTCGGGACTAGCGTTCAACGAGCAGTACTTC. This translates into CASSSGLAFNEQYF.

This clonotype has ten or more counts. The V gene is TRBV7-6, the J gene TRBJ2-7; weak D call: TRBD1 (5 bases). The CDR3 is made up of 14 amino acids. Trimming cost V 1 base and J 2 bases, with 9 bases left between them. Per germline, CDR1 SGHVS and CDR2 FNYEAQ. In DNA, the CDR3 is TGTGCCAGCAGCTTAGGGGGCGACGCCTACGAGCAGTACTTC. Its protein product is CASSLGGDAYEQYF.

J is TRBJ1-6 and V is TRBV6-5; 8 nucleotides match TRBD1. Losses at the gene ends were 6 bases for V and 6 bases for J; bases not matched to a gene: 10. The germline gives CDR1 MNHEY, CDR2 SVGAGI. The CDR3 runs 16 residues. The CDR3 spells CASSNPQGAGNSPLHF. The CDR3 DNA is TGTGCCAGCAGCAACCCGCAGGGGGCAGGTAATTCACCCCTCCACTTT.

This clonotype was recorded many times. V usage is TRBV7-6 and J usage is TRBJ1-1, with D possibly being TRBD1 (5 bases). In germline, CDR1 is SGHVS, CDR2 FNYEAQ. V lost 5 bases to trimming and J lost 1 base, with 11 bases between them. The CDR3 runs 14 residues. The chain's CDR3 is CASSPRTPNTEAFF. The CDR3 coding sequence is TGTGCCAGCAGCCCCCGGACACCGAACACTGAAGCTTTCTTT.

This clonotype was detected ten times or more. The chain employs TRBV24-1 and TRBJ1-1, with TRBD1 matching 10 bases. Germline CDR1 reads KGHDR; CDR2 reads SFDVKD. The length of the CDR3 is 13 residues. J was trimmed by 5 bases and V by 5 bases; bases with no gene match: 1. The CDR3 sequence: CATSGQGATEAFF. The CDR3 DNA sequence: TGTGCCACCAGTGGACAGGGGGCTACTGAAGCTTTCTTT.

This clonotype was counted many times. This chain uses TRBV29-1 with TRBJ1-2; D is perhaps TRBD1 (6 bases). The CDR3 loop spans 15 amino acids. Germline CDR1 SQVTM, CDR2 ANQGSEA. V dropped 4 bases and J dropped 6 bases, with 21 bases sitting between them. CDR3 nucleotide sequence: TGCAGCGTTGTAGGCGCGGACGACCAGGGGAATGGCTACACCTTC. This encodes CSVVGADDQGNGYTF. The entire variable domain, with the rest obtained from reference TRBV29-1 and TRBJ1-2, is as follows: SAVISQKPSRDICQRGTSLTIQCQVDSQVTMMFWYRQQPGQSLTLIATANQGSEATYESGFVIDKFPISRPNLTFSTLTVSNMSPEDSSIYLCSVVGADDQGNGYTFGSGTRLTVV.

This clonotype was observed at least ten times. V is TRBV20-1 and J is TRBJ2-2, with a possible D match to TRBD2 (6 bases). This CDR3 region has 15 residues. The V end was cut by 6 bases, the J end by 1 base, with 15 bases between. From germline, CDR1 is DFQATT and CDR2 SNEGSKA (reference sequence). This chain's CDR3 is CSAVPTRQNTGELFF. CDR3 nucleotides: TGCAGTGCCGTTCCGACTAGACAGAACACCGGGGAGCTGTTTTTT.

The rearrangement links TRBV30 to TRBJ2-1, with D possibly TRBD2 on 6 matching bases. This CDR3 region has 14 residues. The germline CDR1 and CDR2 sequences are GTSNPN and SVGIG (reference sequence). Trimming took 4 bases from V and 6 from J, leaving 16 bases between them. CDR3 loop: CAWMRRGSINEQFF. The CDR3 coding sequence is TGTGCCTGGATGCGCCGGGGGAGCATCAATGAGCAGTTCTTC.

This clonotype was seen more than once but under ten times. This rearrangement joins TRBV3-1 to TRBJ2-5; D is undetermined. Germline V gene sequence: CDR1 LGHDT, CDR2 YNNKEL (reference sequence). Trimming pared 1 base from V and 5 bases from J, leaving 17 bases between. The length of the CDR3 is 16 residues. CDR3 in amino acids: CASSQARFWGDETQYF. Written as DNA, the CDR3 is TGTGCCAGCAGCCAAGCCCGCTTTTGGGGTGACGAGACCCAGTACTTC.

Many counts were recorded for this clonotype. The chain has TRBV29-1 and TRBJ1-2, with D hard to call. CDR1 is SQVTM and CDR2 is ANQGSEA in the germline V gene. The germline V and J ends were trimmed by 1 base and 4 bases, with 10 bases remaining between them. This CDR3 has 13 residues. The CDR3 coding sequence is TGCAGCGTTGAAGTGCCCCCCAGCTATGGCTACACCTTC. It encodes CSVEVPPSYGYTF.

This clonotype was picked up many times. V gene TRBV20-1 combines with J gene TRBJ2-1; a weak D match, TRBD2 (7 bases). The ends were cut back, 0 bases at V and 3 bases at J, with 12 bases in the middle. From germline, CDR1 is DFQATT and CDR2 SNEGSKA (reference sequence). The CDR3 loop spans 15 amino acids. CDR3 residues: CSARDRGGFYNEQFF. DNA for the CDR3: TGCAGTGCTAGAGATAGGGGGGGCTTCTACAATGAGCAGTTCTTC.

In this sample, this clonotype turned up a few times. The chain joins TRBV5-5 to TRBJ1-2; 9 bases map to TRBD1. J lost 8 bases, V lost 0 bases, and 8 bases had no gene match. CDR1 SGHKS and CDR2 YYEKEE come from the germline V gene (reference sequence). The CDR3 extends over 15 amino acids. The CDR3 here is CASSLVGQGTWGYTF. CDR3 DNA: TGTGCCAGCAGCTTGGTGGGACAGGGAACTTGGGGCTACACCTTC.

This clonotype has a count of ten or more. The rearrangement joins TRBV2 to TRBJ1-1; 7 bases map to TRBD1. Germline values: CDR1 SNHLY, CDR2 FYNNEI. V lost 3 bases, J lost 0 bases, and 4 bases stayed unmatched. This CDR3 is built from 15 residues. The CDR3 region is CASSDRGLMNTEAFF. DNA of the CDR3: TGTGCCAGCAGTGATAGGGGGCTTATGAACACTGAAGCTTTCTTT.

At least ten counts were recorded for this clonotype. This CDR3 reads CSAEEDRNYGYTF. CDR3 nucleotide sequence: TGCAGTGCCGAAGAGGACAGGAACTATGGCTACACCTTC. The chain joins TRBV20-1 to TRBJ1-2, with 7 bases lining up with TRBD1. CDR1 DFQATT and CDR2 SNEGSKA come from the germline V gene (reference sequence). This CDR3 contains 13 residues. V lost 6 bases to trimming and J lost 2 bases; unmatched junction nucleotides: 6.

This clonotype appeared many times. The chain combines TRBV20-1 with TRBJ2-1, with D perhaps matching TRBD2 (5 bases). CDR3 length equals 13 residues. Trimming shortened V by 6 bases and J by 1 base, and 10 bases separated the two germline ends. Germline V gene sequence: CDR1 DFQATT, CDR2 SNEGSKA (reference sequence). The CDR3 nucleotides read TGCAGTGCGCGGAGGTTATCCTACAATGAGCAGTTCTTC. This gives the protein CSARRLSYNEQFF.

This clonotype was seen repeatedly, ten times or more. The chain is built from TRBV20-1 and TRBJ1-2, with D maybe TRBD1 (5 bases). V shed 3 bases and J shed 0 bases, with 11 bases lying between them. Germline values: CDR1 DFQATT, CDR2 SNEGSKA (reference sequence). CDR3 length: 14 amino acids. The CDR3 loop is CSASGAGSNYGYTF. The CDR3 DNA is TGCAGTGCTAGTGGGGCAGGATCTAACTATGGCTACACCTTC.

The genes are TRBV20-1 and TRBJ2-3; TRBD2 matches at 8 bases. V trimming: 7 bases; J trimming: 2 bases; junction bases outside the gene matches: 11. In germline, CDR1 is DFQATT, CDR2 SNEGSKA (reference sequence). The CDR3 totals 15 residues. The CDR3 DNA follows: TGCAGTGGGAGGGATAGCGGGGCCTACACAGATACGCAGTATTTT. It specifies CSGRDSGAYTDTQYF.

There are many counts of this clonotype. The rearrangement links TRBV29-1 to TRBJ1-2; 8 nucleotides align to TRBD1. V shed 7 bases and J 4 bases; nucleotides not matched to a gene: 5. Germline loops: CDR1 SQVTM, CDR2 ANQGSEA. The CDR3 is 12 amino acids. The CDR3 DNA reads TGCAGCGCTGGACAGGGTTCCTATGGCTACACCTTC. Its protein is CSAGQGSYGYTF.

This clonotype turned up a few times. J is TRBJ2-1 and V is TRBV11-3, with TRBD2 identical over 14 bases. Unmatched junction bases numbered 6, after V lost 1 base and J lost 1 base. Germline V gene data show CDR1 as SGHNT and CDR2 as YENEEA. There are 19 residues in the CDR3. CDR3 residues: CASSLVVTSGRASYNEQFF. DNA for the CDR3: TGTGCCAGCAGCTTAGTGGTGACTAGCGGGAGGGCGTCCTACAATGAGCAGTTCTTC. The variable domain in full, completed from reference TRBV11-3 and TRBJ2-1, reads EAGVVQSPRYKIIEKKQPVAFWCNPISGHNTLYWYLQNLGQGPELLIRYENEEAVDDSQLPKDRFSAERLKGVDSTLKIQPAELGDSAVYLCASSLVVTSGRASYNEQFFGPGTRLTVL.